This T cell receptor beta chain derives from a study of blood T cells in healthy people across ages. Combining a sample-barcoded 5' primer with a J-beta primer mix, a second PCR ran for roughly 6 to 12 cycles. Each of the cDNA molecules was tagged by a template-switch adaptor with 12 random nucleotides. In TCRdb, the 5' RACE reads were re-called with MiXCR into one record per CDR3 protein. This sample carries under 2 million distinct CDR3 sequences, about 32% of them seen once, and the ten largest clones take roughly 10%. This TCR derives from a woman under 40 in good health. The material sequenced was blood.

The CDR3 DNA is TGTGCCAGCAGCGGACCTAGCGGGAGTCAGACCCAGTACTTC. Amino acids: CASSGPSGSQTQYF. This rearrangement joins TRBV7-9 to TRBJ2-5; 10 bases are shared with TRBD2. The J segment lost 6 bases and the V segment lost 5 bases, leaving 6 bases of the junction unmatched. This CDR3 contains 14 residues. Germline CDR1 and CDR2: SEHNR and FQNEAQ (reference sequence).